This T cell receptor (beta chain) was identified in a study of shared clonotypes between healthy human individuals. The CDR3 totals 22 residues. CDR1 is MRHNA and CDR2 is SNTAGT in the germline V gene. V shed 2 bases, J shed 5 bases, and the junction held 21 bases outside the gene matches. Using about 190 ng DNA, 25,000 to 35,000 T cell genomes, the sorted-subset replicate PCRs were run. Repertoires were generated with immunoSEQ multiplex PCR, while TCRdb's copy carries only in-frame clones and drops some. Of about 680,000 clones listed, 74% were seen once; the top ten hold more than 1.5%. Sequences were obtained from memory CD4+ T cells sorted from blood. Subset reported: CD45RA-negative fraction. The receptor was derived from a woman aged 25 to 39 in good health. V and J are TRBV6-4 and TRBJ2-3; 14 bases are shared with TRBD2. DNA of the CDR3: TGTGCCAGCAGTGACCGCTTAGGGACTAGCGGGAGTATCGGAGTCCGGAGAGATACGCAGTATTTT. Its protein is CASSDRLGTSGSIGVRRDTQYF.